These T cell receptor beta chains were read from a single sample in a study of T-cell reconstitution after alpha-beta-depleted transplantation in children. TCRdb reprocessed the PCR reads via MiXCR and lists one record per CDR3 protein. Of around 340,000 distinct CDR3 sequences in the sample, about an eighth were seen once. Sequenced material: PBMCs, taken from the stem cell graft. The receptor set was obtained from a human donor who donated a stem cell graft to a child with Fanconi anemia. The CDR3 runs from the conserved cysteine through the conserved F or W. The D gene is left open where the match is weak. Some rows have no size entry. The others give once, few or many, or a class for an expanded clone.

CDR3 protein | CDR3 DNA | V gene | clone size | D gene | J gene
CATSREAVIVNEQFF | TGTGCCACCAGCAGAGAAGCGGTCATAGTCAATGAGCAGTTCTTC | TRBV15 | - | - | TRBJ2-1
CASSLSGGASMNEQFF | TGTGCCAGCAGCCTTAGCGGGGGGGCATCCATGAATGAGCAGTTCTTC | TRBV7-2 | few | TRBD2 | TRBJ2-1
CASSPTTGPGELFF | TGCGCCAGCAGCCCTACGACAGGGCCCGGGGAGCTGTTTTTT | TRBV5-1 | many | TRBD1 | TRBJ2-2
CASSLAMTETEAFF | TGTGCCAGCAGCTTAGCAATGACAGAAACTGAAGCTTTCTTT | TRBV7-2 | few | - | TRBJ1-1
CASSQRHRDNEAFF | TGTGCCAGCAGCCAACGTCATAGGGACAATGAAGCTTTCTTT | TRBV4-2 | many | - | TRBJ1-1
CASSLQTGSNSDTQYF | TGCGCCAGCAGCTTACAGACAGGGAGTAACTCAGATACGCAGTATTTT | TRBV5-1 | - | TRBD1 | TRBJ2-3
CASSQEANTDTQYF | TGTGCCAGCAGCCAAGAGGCCAACACAGATACGCAGTATTTT | TRBV4-2 | many | - | TRBJ2-3
CSVVRGSQGDTQYF | TGCAGCGTTGTCCGGGGGAGCCAGGGAGATACGCAGTATTTT | TRBV29-1 | many | - | TRBJ2-3
CASSWAGQGAFGYTF | TGCGCCAGCAGCTGGGCGGGACAGGGGGCCTTCGGCTACACCTTC | TRBV5-1 | many | TRBD1 | TRBJ1-2
CASSAEKHNEQFF | TGTGCCAGCAGCGCGGAGAAGCACAATGAGCAGTTCTTC | TRBV9 | many | - | TRBJ2-1
CAIRRDGTYYNEQFF | TGTGCCATCAGGAGGGACGGAACTTACTACAATGAGCAGTTCTTC | TRBV10-3 | few | - | TRBJ2-1
CASSEEGAGANVLTF | TGCGCCAGCAGCGAGGAGGGAGCTGGGGCCAACGTCCTGACTTTC | TRBV5-1 | - | - | TRBJ2-6
CSVEQGQGVETQYF | TGCAGCGTCGAGCAGGGACAGGGTGTGGAGACCCAGTACTTC | TRBV29-1 | many | TRBD1 | TRBJ2-5
CSVSGGSGNNEQFF | TGCAGCGTTTCTGGCGGTAGCGGGAACAATGAGCAGTTCTTC | TRBV29-1 | - | TRBD2 | TRBJ2-1
CASSLDRGHGYTF | TGTGCCAGCAGTCTAGACAGGGGGCATGGCTACACCTTC | TRBV27 | - | TRBD1 | TRBJ1-2
CASSSTRANTEAFF | TGTGCCAGCAGCTCCACGCGGGCGAACACTGAAGCTTTCTTT | TRBV7-2 | few | - | TRBJ1-1
CAANPGQNTGELFF | TGTGCCGCGAACCCGGGACAGAACACCGGGGAGCTGTTTTTT | TRBV10-3 | few | - | TRBJ2-2